This TCR beta chain was sequenced during a study of T cell repertoires in cytomegalovirus infection. Turning to the study itself: Public signatures in TCR beta pointed to CMV infection and matching HLA type. Study-wide results and limits: CMV-specific TCR beta clonotypes restricted by HLA-C were the ones dominating the ex vivo response.

Germline CDR1 is DFQATT and CDR2 is SNEGSKA (reference sequence). The V gene lost 0 bases and the J gene lost 2 bases, with 8 bases spanning the gap. The CDR3 totals 13 residues. This clonotype has only a few counts. Its specificity is unknown. MiXCR, run by TCRdb on the reads, gives a single entry per CDR3 protein. The sample holds some 200,000 distinct CDR3 sequences, approximately 9.7% seen once. The sequencing sample was made of PBMCs. This sequence joins TRBV20-1 and TRBJ2-7; TRBD2 might be the D (6 bases). The clonotype comes from a human donor in good health (CMV status not recorded). Some clones in this sample may be carry-over from other donors' samples. The CDR3 sequence: CSAREPSAYEQYF. CDR3 nucleotide sequence: TGCAGTGCTAGAGAGCCTAGCGCCTACGAGCAGTACTTC.